Below, 26 T cell receptor beta chains from the same sample are listed, as sequenced in a study of blood T cell repertoires in COVID-19. Generated by immunoSEQ multiplex PCR, the TCRdb table keeps only in-frame clones and is missing some. The repertoire holds about 220,000 clones, with about 86% as singletons. The sample was peripheral blood. Every receptor here comes from a woman aged 60 to 75 with acute or convalescent COVID-19.

The chain is built from TRBV5-1 and TRBJ2-3, with TRBD2 identical over 12 bases. Germline V gives CDR1 SGHRS, CDR2 YFSETQ. V was clipped by 1 base and J by 4 bases; unmatched bases: 4. The CDR3 extends over 16 amino acids. The CDR3 reads CASSLTLAGGADTQYF. The CDR3 bases are TGCGCCAGCAGCTTGACACTAGCGGGGGGCGCAGATACGCAGTATTTT.

The chain carries TRBV27 and TRBJ1-1; 8 positions match TRBD1. V trimming: 5 bases; J trimming: 11 bases; junction bases outside the gene matches: 13. The CDR3 is 14 residues long. Germline assignment: CDR1 MNHEY and CDR2 SMNVEV (reference sequence). CDR3 residues: CASSLTGALPGAFF. As DNA, the CDR3 is TGTGCCAGCAGTCTGACAGGGGCCCTACCGGGGGCTTTCTTT.

This clone has a handful of counts. The rearrangement links TRBV5-1 to TRBJ2-1, with 7 bases identical to TRBD2. The CDR3 spans 15 residues. Germline V CDR1 and CDR2: SGHRS, YFSETQ. V trimming: 3 bases; J trimming: 1 base; junction bases outside the gene matches: 4. This CDR3 reads CASSWSGASYNEQFF. The DNA for the CDR3 is TGCGCCAGCAGCTGGAGCGGGGCATCCTACAATGAGCAGTTCTTC.

This clone was observed a single time. This chain joins TRBV11-2 and TRBJ1-6; 8 nucleotides agree with TRBD1. Germline CDR1 is SGHAT and CDR2 is FQNNGV. The length of the CDR3 is 13 residues. The CDR3 DNA reads as TGTGCGACAGGGGCCGAATATAATTCACCCCTCCACTTT. This sequence encodes CATGAEYNSPLHF.

The genes are TRBV9 and TRBJ2-1; TRBD2 agrees at 12 bases. V lost 0 bases and J lost 8; bases outside the gene matches: 6. CDR3 size: 16 residues. The germline V gene encodes CDR1 SGDLS and CDR2 YYNGEE. This CDR3 is CASSVGPSGGAYEQFF. CDR3 nucleotide sequence: TGTGCCAGCAGCGTAGGTCCTAGCGGGGGGGCATATGAGCAGTTCTTC.

The rearrangement uses TRBV5-1 and TRBJ1-2; TRBD1 aligns across 8 bases. The CDR3 contains 17 residues. Germline V gene lookup returns CDR1 SGHRS and CDR2 YFSETQ. V lost 0 bases to trimming and J lost 4 bases; unmatched junction nucleotides: 11. The CDR3 nucleotides are TGCGCCAGCAGCTTGGGACCTACCCCAGGGGGCCCCTATGGCTACACCTTC. Encoded protein: CASSLGPTPGGPYGYTF.

This CDR3 reads CAGSSGGPYGYTF. The CDR3 coding sequence is TGTGCCGGGAGTTCAGGGGGACCTTATGGCTACACCTTC. V gene TRBV7-7 combines with J gene TRBJ1-2, with TRBD1 matching 7 bases. This CDR3 has 13 amino acids. CDR1 is SSHAT, CDR2 FNYEAQ, per germline (reference sequence). The trim removed 11 bases at V and 5 bases at J, leaving 11 bases unmatched.

The chain is built from TRBV6-5 and TRBJ2-3; the match to TRBD1 covers 8 bases. This CDR3 spans 14 amino acids. CDR1 and CDR2 from the germline V gene are MNHEY and SVGAGI. The V and J ends lost 6 bases and 4 bases, in that order; junction bases with no gene match: 6. CDR3 DNA: TGTGCCAGCAGCGCAGGGGGCGCGTCAGATACGCAGTATTTT. Its protein product is CASSAGGASDTQYF.

The J gene is TRBJ2-7, the V gene TRBV7-2, with D possibly matching TRBD1 (7 bases). Trimming shortened V by 2 bases and J by 1 base, and 15 bases separated the two germline ends. The CDR3 covers 16 residues. The germline gives CDR1 SGHTA, CDR2 FQGNSA. The CDR3 bases are TGTGCCAGCAGCTTATTAGGGGGGACAGATTCCTACGAGCAGTACTTC. It encodes CASSLLGGTDSYEQYF. The variable domain in full, completed from reference TRBV7-2 and TRBJ2-7, reads GAGVSQSPSNKVTEKGKDVELRCDPISGHTALYWYRQSLGQGLEFLIYFQGNSAPDKSGLPSDRFSAERTGGSVSTLTIQRTQQEDSAVYLCASSLLGGTDSYEQYFGPGTRLTVT.

The chain uses TRBV6-5 and TRBJ1-3; tentatively, D is TRBD1 (5 bases). CDR3 length: 15 amino acids. Germline loops: CDR1 MNHEY, CDR2 SVGAGI. V was clipped by 5 bases and J by 0 bases, with 11 bases between them. CDR3 in amino acids: CASSLEGSSGNTIYF. The CDR3 DNA follows: TGTGCCAGCAGTCTGGAGGGGAGCTCTGGAAACACCATATATTTT.

The chain uses TRBV5-4 and TRBJ1-2, with D unclear. V lost 2 bases, J lost 7 bases, and 12 bases lay in between. The germline CDR1 and CDR2 sequences are SGHNT and YYREEE (reference sequence). The CDR3 has 13 amino acids. CDR3 residues: CASSLYQVAGYTF. In nucleotides, the CDR3 is TGTGCCAGCAGCTTATACCAGGTGGCTGGCTACACCTTC.

V is TRBV28 and J is TRBJ1-6; a weak D match, TRBD1 (6 bases). Germline CDR1 MDHEN, CDR2 SYDVKM. CDR3 length: 12 residues. Trimming cost V 3 bases and J 19 bases, with 16 bases left between them. In nucleotides, the CDR3 is TGTGCCAGCAGTTTGAATGACAGGTTAATTCACTTT. This sequence encodes CASSLNDRLIHF.

V usage is TRBV30 and J usage is TRBJ2-3, with TRBD2 identical over 7 bases. CDR3 length equals 14 residues. With 0 bases clipped from V and 9 bases from J, the junction kept 9 bases outside the gene matches. The germline V gene has CDR1 GTSNPN and CDR2 SVGIG (reference sequence). The CDR3 nucleotides read TGTGCCTGGAGTGTACTGGGGGGGAGTGGGACGCAGTATTTT. Amino acids: CAWSVLGGSGTQYF.

V usage is TRBV7-2 and J usage is TRBJ1-5; a weak D match, TRBD1 (5 bases). The CDR3 runs to 13 residues. CDR1 is SGHTA and CDR2 is FQGNSA in the germline V gene. Trimming shortened V by 2 bases and J by 4 bases, and 6 bases separated the two germline ends. CDR3: CASSLRGNQPQHF. The CDR3 DNA reads TGTGCCAGCAGCTTAAGGGGAAATCAGCCCCAGCATTTT.

The chain recombines TRBV3-1 (or the pseudogene TRBV3-2) with TRBJ1-3; TRBD1 matches 8 bases. Germline V gene data show CDR1 as LGHDT and CDR2 as YNNKEL (reference sequence). J lost 0 bases, V lost 4 bases, and 2 bases had no gene match. The CDR3 contains 15 residues. DNA of the CDR3: TGTGCCAGCAGCCCAGGGGGCTACTCTGGAAACACCATATATTTT. Residues: CASSPGGYSGNTIYF.

V usage is TRBV5-1 and J usage is TRBJ2-2; no reliable D call. The germline V and J ends were trimmed by 0 bases and 5 bases, with 11 bases remaining between them. Germline V gene data show CDR1 as SGHRS and CDR2 as YFSETQ. The CDR3 covers 15 residues. The CDR3 bases are TGCGCCAGCAGCTTGGATGGAGATCGGACCGGGGAGCTGTTTTTT. This sequence encodes CASSLDGDRTGELFF.

This clone has just a few counts. The V and J genes are TRBV14 and TRBJ2-7, with a possible D match to TRBD2 (6 bases). The CDR3 contains 14 residues. The V gene lost 4 bases and the J gene lost 0 bases, with 10 bases spanning the gap. In germline, CDR1 is SGHDN, CDR2 FVKESK. CDR3 DNA: TGTGCCAGCAGCCGGGACTTAAGCTCCTACGAGCAGTACTTC. Translating it yields CASSRDLSSYEQYF.

The chain has TRBV2 and TRBJ1-2, with D perhaps matching TRBD1 (6 bases). V lost 7 bases and J 4 bases, leaving 19 bases between the germline ends. Germline CDR1 is SNHLY and CDR2 is FYNNEI. CDR3 size: 15 residues. The DNA of the CDR3 is TGTGCCAGCACCCTAATAGGGGGAAACTTCTATGGCTACACCTTC. This translates into CASTLIGGNFYGYTF.

The DNA for the CDR3 is TGTGCCAGCAGCCAAGTCGGAGGCAATTCACCCCTCCACTTT. This encodes CASSQVGGNSPLHF. The chain uses TRBV3-1 (or the pseudogene TRBV3-2) and TRBJ1-6; D is uncertain. Germline V gene sequence: CDR1 LGHDT, CDR2 YNNKEL (reference sequence). The V end lost 1 base, the J end lost 7 bases, and 8 bases lay between the germline ends. The CDR3 is 14 amino acids.

This clone has a handful of counts. The gene calls are TRBV6-2 or TRBV6-3 and TRBJ1-1, with D tentatively TRBD1 (6 bases). V was trimmed by 5 bases and J by 4 bases, leaving 11 bases between them. CDR3 size: 13 residues. Looked up from germline, CDR1 is MNHEY and CDR2 is SVGEGT. DNA for the CDR3: TGTGCCAGCAGTCTGGGACATTTCACTGAAGCTTTCTTT. It yields the protein CASSLGHFTEAFF.

The chain carries TRBV29-1 and TRBJ2-5; 7 nucleotides match TRBD1. Trimming cost V 5 bases and J 5 bases; bases outside gene matches: 8. The CDR3 spans 13 residues. The V gene's germline CDR1 is SQVTM and CDR2 ANQGSEA. The CDR3 spells CSVYLTGLETQYF. The CDR3 coding sequence is TGCAGCGTTTACCTGACAGGGTTGGAGACCCAGTACTTC.

The J gene is TRBJ1-1, the V gene TRBV2, with D unclear. This CDR3 has 12 residues. Trimming took off 4 bases at V and 11 bases at J, with 14 bases between the two ends. The germline V gene has CDR1 SNHLY and CDR2 FYNNEI. CDR3 loop: CASSANSVGAFF. In DNA form, the CDR3 reads TGTGCCAGCAGTGCTAACAGTGTTGGGGCTTTCTTT.

The chain uses TRBV7-9 and TRBJ2-5, with 11 bases matching TRBD2. Trimming at V came to 8 bases and at J to 5 bases, leaving 7 bases not matched to a gene. Germline values: CDR1 SEHNR, CDR2 FQNEAQ (reference sequence). This CDR3 region has 14 residues. The CDR3 protein is CASGYSGGDETQYF. Written as DNA, the CDR3 is TGTGCCAGCGGTTATAGCGGGGGGGACGAGACCCAGTACTTC. Full variable domain (missing parts from reference TRBV7-9 and TRBJ2-5): DTGVSQNPRHKITKRGQNVTFRCDPISEHNRLYWYRQTLGQGPEFLTYFQNEAQLEKSRLLSDRFSAERPKGSFSTLEIQRTEQGDSAMYLCASGYSGGDETQYFGPGTRLLVL.

The V gene is TRBV4-1, the J gene TRBJ1-4; D gene unclear. Trimming pared 1 base from V and 8 bases from J, leaving 8 bases between. Germline V CDR1 and CDR2: MGHRA, YSYEKL. The CDR3 extends over 13 amino acids. The CDR3 sequence is CASSQVKFEKLFF. In nucleotides, the CDR3 is TGCGCCAGCAGCCAAGTAAAATTCGAAAAACTGTTTTTT.

In DNA, the CDR3 is TGTGCCAGCAGTCCAAGCGGGAAAGCAGATACGCAGTATTTT. It translates to CASSPSGKADTQYF. The chain employs TRBV28 and TRBJ2-3; 7 bases line up with TRBD2. The V gene end was trimmed by 5 bases and the J gene end by 4 bases; junction bases not matched to a gene: 6. CDR3 size: 14 residues. Germline V gene sequence: CDR1 MDHEN, CDR2 SYDVKM. The entire variable domain, with the rest obtained from reference TRBV28 and TRBJ2-3, is as follows: DVKVTQSSRYLVKRTGEKVFLECVQDMDHENMFWYRQDPGLGLRLIYFSYDVKMKEKGDIPEGYSVSREKKERFSLILESASTNQTSMYLCASSPSGKADTQYFGPGTRLTVL.

V gene TRBV7-2 combines with J gene TRBJ1-6; D might be TRBD1 (6 bases). This CDR3 has 15 residues. V was clipped by 5 bases and J by 4 bases, with 12 bases between them. CDR1 and CDR2 from the germline V gene are SGHTA and FQGNSA. The CDR3 spells CASSGGAGYNSPLHF. The DNA of the CDR3 is TGTGCCAGCAGCGGGGGGGCTGGGTATAATTCACCCCTCCACTTT.